One and the same sample provided the 27 T cell receptor beta chains below, sequenced in a study of T cell responses to AZD1222 COVID-19 vaccine. Clones were read by immunoSEQ multiplex PCR, and TCRdb kept only the in-frame ones, dropping some. The table lists about 150,000 clones, approximately 90% of them singletons, with 3% to 4% in the top ten. The sample consisted of peripheral blood, taken on day 0 of MenACWY control vaccination. These receptors were obtained from an adult in good health.

On this clone: A read error may account for a junction end that differs from germline. The chain recombines TRBV7-7 with TRBJ2-1; D might be TRBD2 (6 bases). CDR1 and CDR2 from the germline V gene are SSHAT and FNYEAQ (reference sequence). CDR3 length equals 15 residues. CDR3 nucleotides: TGTGCTAGCAGCCAAGGGGAGGCCGGATACAATGAGCAGTTCTTC. Its translation: CASSQGEAGYNEQFF.

On this clone itself: At one of its ends the junction is not consistent with the germline gene, which may arise from a read error. Other DNA sequences in this sample translate to the same CDR3. This chain uses TRBV4-1 with TRBJ1-2; maybe TRBD1 (5 bases). Germline CDR1 is MGHRA and CDR2 is YSYEKL. CDR3 length equals 14 residues. CDR3 DNA sequence: TGTGCCAGCAGCCAAGGAACAGGAGGCTATGGCTACACCTTC. Protein: CASSQGTGGYGYTF.

The count of this clone is one. The chain carries TRBV6-5 and TRBJ1-4; D gene ambiguous. CDR1 and CDR2 from the germline V gene are MNHEY and SVGAGI. The V gene lost 5 bases and the J gene lost 3 bases, with 10 bases spanning the gap. This CDR3 has 14 amino acids. The CDR3 reads CASSRVGANEKLFF. CDR3 DNA: TGTGCCAGCAGTAGGGTTGGAGCTAATGAAAAACTGTTTTTT.

The rearrangement uses TRBV7-2 and TRBJ2-1; 9 bases align to TRBD2. CDR1 and CDR2 (germline): SGHTA, FQGNSA. This CDR3 has 16 amino acids. The V and J ends lost 2 bases and 7 bases, in that order; junction bases with no gene match: 9. Written as DNA, the CDR3 is TGTGCCAGCAGCTTACGGGCGGGGGGGCCAGGGAATGAGCAGTTCTTC. This sequence encodes CASSLRAGGPGNEQFF.

In this sample, this clone turned up once. The V gene is TRBV19, the J gene TRBJ1-4, with D perhaps TRBD1 (6 bases). V was shortened by 4 bases and J by 10 bases, with 22 bases between the two germline ends. The germline CDR1 and CDR2 sequences are LNHDA and SQIVND (reference sequence). CDR3 length equals 16 residues. Here the CDR3 DNA reads TGTGCCAGTAGTAACCGGGACACCCTTAATTCTGGAAAACTGTTTTTT. Its protein product is CASSNRDTLNSGKLFF.

This chain links TRBV11-3 with TRBJ2-5, with TRBD2 identical over 9 bases. Per germline, CDR1 SGHNT and CDR2 YENEEA. J was trimmed by 0 bases and V by 1 base; bases with no gene match: 6. The CDR3 is 17 residues long. The CDR3 loop reads CASSLAGSSGNQETQYF. As DNA, the CDR3 is TGTGCCAGCAGCTTAGCAGGGTCTAGCGGGAACCAAGAGACCCAGTACTTC.

The gene calls are TRBV9 and TRBJ1-1; no clear D gene. CDR1 and CDR2 from the germline V gene are SGDLS and YYNGEE. The CDR3 runs to 16 residues. The V gene lost 4 bases and the J gene lost 0 bases, with 16 bases spanning the gap. As DNA, the CDR3 is TGTGCCAGCAGCCCTCGGACCGAACTTATGAACACTGAAGCTTTCTTT. Its translation is CASSPRTELMNTEAFF.

The J gene is TRBJ2-7, the V gene TRBV5-1; a weak D match, TRBD2 (6 bases). Germline CDR1 is SGHRS and CDR2 is YFSETQ. The CDR3 consists of 16 residues. Trimming pared 0 bases from V and 2 bases from J, leaving 15 bases between. Written as DNA, the CDR3 is TGCGCCAGCAGCTTGGAAGTCGGGACTGTAGCCTACGAGCAGTACTTC. Residues: CASSLEVGTVAYEQYF.

The chain couples TRBV4-3 to TRBJ2-2; D unresolved. The CDR3 runs 15 residues. Germline-derived CDR1 and CDR2 are LGHNA and YSLEER. Trimming took 5 bases from V and 2 from J, leaving 12 bases between them. The CDR3 loop reads CASSAHLGNTGELFF. CDR3 bases: TGCGCCAGCAGCGCGCATTTGGGTAACACCGGGGAGCTGTTTTTT.

CDR3 residues: CASSEGDLSYEQYF. CDR3 sequence (DNA): TGTGCCAGCAGTGAGGGAGACCTCTCCTACGAGCAGTACTTC. This chain uses TRBV6-1 with TRBJ2-7; TRBD2 is a possible D gene (5 bases). The CDR3 length is 14 residues. Per the germline V gene, CDR1 is MNHNS and CDR2 is SASEGT. V was cut by 3 bases and J by 0 bases, with 9 bases left in between.

The genes are TRBV13 and TRBJ1-4; D remains ambiguous. Germline values: CDR1 PRHDT, CDR2 FYEKMQ (reference sequence). V was trimmed by 0 bases and J by 11 bases, leaving 13 bases between them. This CDR3 has 14 residues. CDR3 in amino acids: CASSLGHGDIKLFF. The CDR3 DNA is TGTGCCAGCAGCTTAGGCCACGGAGACATCAAACTGTTTTTT.

V usage is TRBV20-1 and J usage is TRBJ1-2; no clear D gene. Germline values: CDR1 DFQATT, CDR2 SNEGSKA (reference sequence). V was pared by 5 bases and J by 8 bases, with 18 bases between. The CDR3 is made up of 13 amino acids. CDR3 residues: CSARVRGSGGYTF. The CDR3 nucleotides are TGCAGTGCTCGTGTTCGTGGAAGCGGGGGCTACACCTTC.

This clone was picked up a small number of times. This chain uses TRBV27 with TRBJ2-5, with D unclear. Trimming shortened V by 2 bases and J by 6 bases, and 7 bases separated the two germline ends. Germline lookup yields CDR1 MNHEY and CDR2 SMNVEV (reference sequence). CDR3 length equals 12 residues. CDR3 nucleotide sequence: TGTGCCAGCAGTTTAATCGGCCAGACCCAGTACTTC. It is translated as CASSLIGQTQYF.

The chain employs TRBV12-3 or TRBV12-4 and TRBJ2-3, with D tentatively TRBD1 or TRBD2 (7 bases each). V was shortened by 5 bases and J by 6 bases, with 9 bases between the two germline ends. This CDR3 region has 12 residues. The CDR3 sequence: CASSQGGDTQYF. Written as DNA, the CDR3 is TGTGCCAGCAGTCAGGGGGGGGATACGCAGTATTTT.

The chain is built from TRBV18 and TRBJ2-1; perhaps D is TRBD1 or TRBD2 (6 bases each). The CDR3 is 13 residues long. Germline CDR1 and CDR2: KGHSH and LQKENI. The CDR3 spells CASTGTTSYEQFF. The CDR3 DNA reads TGTGCGTCAACGGGGACAACTAGCTATGAGCAGTTCTTC.

This chain connects TRBV5-1 to TRBJ1-1, with a possible D match to TRBD1 (6 bases). This CDR3 region has 15 residues. Germline V lookup: CDR1 SGHRS, CDR2 YFSETQ. V was shortened by 1 base and J by 3 bases, with 13 bases between the two germline ends. The CDR3 region has the DNA TGCGCCAGCAGCTTGTACGGGGGGCGGGACACTGAAGCTTTCTTT. Translating gives CASSLYGGRDTEAFF.

This chain joins TRBV6-6 and TRBJ1-3; 9 nucleotides line up with TRBD1. J was trimmed by 4 bases and V by 2 bases; bases with no gene match: 6. Looked up from germline, CDR1 is MNHNY and CDR2 is SVGAGI (reference sequence). The CDR3 runs to 16 residues. CDR3 DNA sequence: TGTGCCAGCAGTTACGCGGGACAGGGTGCCGGAAACACCATATATTTT. This translates into CASSYAGQGAGNTIYF.

The J gene is TRBJ1-3, the V gene TRBV14; D not certain. V was clipped by 4 bases and J by 2 bases, with 6 bases between them. CDR1 is SGHDN, CDR2 FVKESK, per germline. The CDR3 has 13 residues. The chain's CDR3 is CASSLNAGNTIYF. CDR3 bases: TGTGCCAGCAGCCTGAACGCTGGAAACACCATATATTTT.

The rearrangement joins TRBV11-3 to TRBJ1-1, with D possibly TRBD1 on 6 matching bases. V dropped 6 bases and J dropped 0 bases, with 11 bases sitting between them. Germline V gives CDR1 SGHNT, CDR2 YENEEA. The CDR3 consists of 14 residues. DNA of the CDR3: TGTGCCAGCAGTCGACAGGCCATGAACACTGAAGCTTTCTTT. As protein: CASSRQAMNTEAFF.

The V and J genes are TRBV6-2 or TRBV6-3 and TRBJ2-7; 10 nucleotides line up with TRBD2. Trimming cost V 4 bases and J 3 bases; bases outside gene matches: 6. Germline V gene data show CDR1 as MNHEY and CDR2 as SVGEGT. The CDR3 runs 15 residues. The CDR3 loop reads CASSSLSGGYYEQYF. Written as DNA, the CDR3 is TGTGCCAGCAGTTCCCTTAGCGGGGGGTACTACGAGCAGTACTTC.

The table lists this clone with a count of one. The CDR3 DNA follows: TGTGCCAGCAGCTTAGCGCCCGGACAGGGAAGGAATGAGCAGTTCTTC. It encodes CASSLAPGQGRNEQFF. V usage is TRBV7-6 and J usage is TRBJ2-1; 8 bases align to TRBD1. Germline-derived CDR1 and CDR2 are SGHVS and FNYEAQ. The CDR3 runs 16 residues. V shed 0 bases, J shed 7 bases, and the junction held 8 bases outside the gene matches.

This chain joins TRBV7-9 and TRBJ1-1, with 7 bases fitting TRBD1. With V trimmed by 8 bases and J by 0 bases, 6 bases remained unmatched. The germline CDR1 and CDR2 sequences are SEHNR and FQNEAQ (reference sequence). This CDR3 contains 14 residues. CDR3 in amino acids: CASGNTGVNTEAFF. DNA for the CDR3: TGTGCCAGCGGTAACACAGGGGTGAACACTGAAGCTTTCTTT.

This clone has a single count. The gene calls are TRBV7-2 and TRBJ2-7, with D perhaps given as TRBD1 or TRBD2 (6 bases each). CDR1 and CDR2 (germline): SGHTA, FQGNSA. V was shortened by 1 base and J by 6 bases, with 16 bases between the two germline ends. The CDR3 length is 15 residues. Written as DNA, the CDR3 is TGTGCCAGCAGCTTAGACGGAGGGGGGAGAGGCGAGCAGTACTTC. Translated: CASSLDGGGRGEQYF. The whole variable domain, remainder taken from reference TRBV7-2 and TRBJ2-7, is GAGVSQSPSNKVTEKGKDVELRCDPISGHTALYWYRQSLGQGLEFLIYFQGNSAPDKSGLPSDRFSAERTGGSVSTLTIQRTQQEDSAVYLCASSLDGGGRGEQYFGPGTRLTVT.

The rearrangement joins TRBV4-3 to TRBJ1-3, with D possibly matching TRBD1 (5 bases). Germline-derived CDR1 and CDR2 are LGHNA and YSLEER. V dropped 0 bases and J dropped 5 bases, with 11 bases sitting between them. The CDR3 consists of 15 residues. CDR3 sequence reads: CASSQDMGRRNTIYF. The CDR3 coding sequence is TGCGCCAGCAGCCAAGATATGGGGCGAAGAAACACCATATATTTT.

This chain joins TRBV3-1 (or the pseudogene TRBV3-2) and TRBJ2-5; 16 bases are shared with TRBD2. This CDR3 has 20 residues. Germline CDR1 and CDR2: LGHDT and YNNKEL (reference sequence). Trimming removed 4 bases from V and 1 base from J; junction bases left unmatched: 12. CDR3: CASSPPGLAGGRFLQETQYF. The CDR3 coding sequence is TGTGCCAGCAGCCCTCCGGGACTAGCGGGGGGGCGCTTTCTCCAAGAGACCCAGTACTTC.

The chain links TRBV11-2 to TRBJ2-7, with D uncertain. CDR3 length equals 13 residues. V lost 1 base, J lost 3 bases, and 7 bases lay in between. The germline V gene has CDR1 SGHAT and CDR2 FQNNGV. The CDR3 nucleotides are TGTGCCAGCAGCTTAGGTGGTTTCTACGAGCAGTACTTC. This gives the protein CASSLGGFYEQYF.

The V call is TRBV11-3, the J call TRBJ2-3; 7 nucleotides agree with TRBD1. This CDR3 has 18 residues. Germline lookup yields CDR1 SGHNT and CDR2 YENEEA. V dropped 5 bases and J dropped 0; count of bases not matched to a gene: 14. In DNA form, the CDR3 reads TGTGCCAGCAGCCGGTCGTGGACAGGAGCCAAGAGCACAGATACGCAGTATTTT. Protein sequence: CASSRSWTGAKSTDTQYF.